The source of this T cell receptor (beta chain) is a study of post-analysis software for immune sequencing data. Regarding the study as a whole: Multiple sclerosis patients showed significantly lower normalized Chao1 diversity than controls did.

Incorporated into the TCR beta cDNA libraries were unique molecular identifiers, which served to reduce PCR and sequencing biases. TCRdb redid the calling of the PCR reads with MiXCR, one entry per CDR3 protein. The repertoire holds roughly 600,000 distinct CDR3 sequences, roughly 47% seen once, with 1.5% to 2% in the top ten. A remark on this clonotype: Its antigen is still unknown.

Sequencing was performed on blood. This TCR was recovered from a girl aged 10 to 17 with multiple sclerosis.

CDR3 DNA: TGTGCCAGCAGTTACGTGGGCCAGGTCAAGTTCTTC. Protein sequence: CASSYVGQVKFF. This chain uses TRBV6-2 or TRBV6-3 with TRBJ2-1; no definite D call. CDR3 length equals 12 residues. The V end was cut by 2 bases, the J end by 14 bases, with 13 bases between. Germline CDR1 reads MNHEY; CDR2 reads SVGEGT.